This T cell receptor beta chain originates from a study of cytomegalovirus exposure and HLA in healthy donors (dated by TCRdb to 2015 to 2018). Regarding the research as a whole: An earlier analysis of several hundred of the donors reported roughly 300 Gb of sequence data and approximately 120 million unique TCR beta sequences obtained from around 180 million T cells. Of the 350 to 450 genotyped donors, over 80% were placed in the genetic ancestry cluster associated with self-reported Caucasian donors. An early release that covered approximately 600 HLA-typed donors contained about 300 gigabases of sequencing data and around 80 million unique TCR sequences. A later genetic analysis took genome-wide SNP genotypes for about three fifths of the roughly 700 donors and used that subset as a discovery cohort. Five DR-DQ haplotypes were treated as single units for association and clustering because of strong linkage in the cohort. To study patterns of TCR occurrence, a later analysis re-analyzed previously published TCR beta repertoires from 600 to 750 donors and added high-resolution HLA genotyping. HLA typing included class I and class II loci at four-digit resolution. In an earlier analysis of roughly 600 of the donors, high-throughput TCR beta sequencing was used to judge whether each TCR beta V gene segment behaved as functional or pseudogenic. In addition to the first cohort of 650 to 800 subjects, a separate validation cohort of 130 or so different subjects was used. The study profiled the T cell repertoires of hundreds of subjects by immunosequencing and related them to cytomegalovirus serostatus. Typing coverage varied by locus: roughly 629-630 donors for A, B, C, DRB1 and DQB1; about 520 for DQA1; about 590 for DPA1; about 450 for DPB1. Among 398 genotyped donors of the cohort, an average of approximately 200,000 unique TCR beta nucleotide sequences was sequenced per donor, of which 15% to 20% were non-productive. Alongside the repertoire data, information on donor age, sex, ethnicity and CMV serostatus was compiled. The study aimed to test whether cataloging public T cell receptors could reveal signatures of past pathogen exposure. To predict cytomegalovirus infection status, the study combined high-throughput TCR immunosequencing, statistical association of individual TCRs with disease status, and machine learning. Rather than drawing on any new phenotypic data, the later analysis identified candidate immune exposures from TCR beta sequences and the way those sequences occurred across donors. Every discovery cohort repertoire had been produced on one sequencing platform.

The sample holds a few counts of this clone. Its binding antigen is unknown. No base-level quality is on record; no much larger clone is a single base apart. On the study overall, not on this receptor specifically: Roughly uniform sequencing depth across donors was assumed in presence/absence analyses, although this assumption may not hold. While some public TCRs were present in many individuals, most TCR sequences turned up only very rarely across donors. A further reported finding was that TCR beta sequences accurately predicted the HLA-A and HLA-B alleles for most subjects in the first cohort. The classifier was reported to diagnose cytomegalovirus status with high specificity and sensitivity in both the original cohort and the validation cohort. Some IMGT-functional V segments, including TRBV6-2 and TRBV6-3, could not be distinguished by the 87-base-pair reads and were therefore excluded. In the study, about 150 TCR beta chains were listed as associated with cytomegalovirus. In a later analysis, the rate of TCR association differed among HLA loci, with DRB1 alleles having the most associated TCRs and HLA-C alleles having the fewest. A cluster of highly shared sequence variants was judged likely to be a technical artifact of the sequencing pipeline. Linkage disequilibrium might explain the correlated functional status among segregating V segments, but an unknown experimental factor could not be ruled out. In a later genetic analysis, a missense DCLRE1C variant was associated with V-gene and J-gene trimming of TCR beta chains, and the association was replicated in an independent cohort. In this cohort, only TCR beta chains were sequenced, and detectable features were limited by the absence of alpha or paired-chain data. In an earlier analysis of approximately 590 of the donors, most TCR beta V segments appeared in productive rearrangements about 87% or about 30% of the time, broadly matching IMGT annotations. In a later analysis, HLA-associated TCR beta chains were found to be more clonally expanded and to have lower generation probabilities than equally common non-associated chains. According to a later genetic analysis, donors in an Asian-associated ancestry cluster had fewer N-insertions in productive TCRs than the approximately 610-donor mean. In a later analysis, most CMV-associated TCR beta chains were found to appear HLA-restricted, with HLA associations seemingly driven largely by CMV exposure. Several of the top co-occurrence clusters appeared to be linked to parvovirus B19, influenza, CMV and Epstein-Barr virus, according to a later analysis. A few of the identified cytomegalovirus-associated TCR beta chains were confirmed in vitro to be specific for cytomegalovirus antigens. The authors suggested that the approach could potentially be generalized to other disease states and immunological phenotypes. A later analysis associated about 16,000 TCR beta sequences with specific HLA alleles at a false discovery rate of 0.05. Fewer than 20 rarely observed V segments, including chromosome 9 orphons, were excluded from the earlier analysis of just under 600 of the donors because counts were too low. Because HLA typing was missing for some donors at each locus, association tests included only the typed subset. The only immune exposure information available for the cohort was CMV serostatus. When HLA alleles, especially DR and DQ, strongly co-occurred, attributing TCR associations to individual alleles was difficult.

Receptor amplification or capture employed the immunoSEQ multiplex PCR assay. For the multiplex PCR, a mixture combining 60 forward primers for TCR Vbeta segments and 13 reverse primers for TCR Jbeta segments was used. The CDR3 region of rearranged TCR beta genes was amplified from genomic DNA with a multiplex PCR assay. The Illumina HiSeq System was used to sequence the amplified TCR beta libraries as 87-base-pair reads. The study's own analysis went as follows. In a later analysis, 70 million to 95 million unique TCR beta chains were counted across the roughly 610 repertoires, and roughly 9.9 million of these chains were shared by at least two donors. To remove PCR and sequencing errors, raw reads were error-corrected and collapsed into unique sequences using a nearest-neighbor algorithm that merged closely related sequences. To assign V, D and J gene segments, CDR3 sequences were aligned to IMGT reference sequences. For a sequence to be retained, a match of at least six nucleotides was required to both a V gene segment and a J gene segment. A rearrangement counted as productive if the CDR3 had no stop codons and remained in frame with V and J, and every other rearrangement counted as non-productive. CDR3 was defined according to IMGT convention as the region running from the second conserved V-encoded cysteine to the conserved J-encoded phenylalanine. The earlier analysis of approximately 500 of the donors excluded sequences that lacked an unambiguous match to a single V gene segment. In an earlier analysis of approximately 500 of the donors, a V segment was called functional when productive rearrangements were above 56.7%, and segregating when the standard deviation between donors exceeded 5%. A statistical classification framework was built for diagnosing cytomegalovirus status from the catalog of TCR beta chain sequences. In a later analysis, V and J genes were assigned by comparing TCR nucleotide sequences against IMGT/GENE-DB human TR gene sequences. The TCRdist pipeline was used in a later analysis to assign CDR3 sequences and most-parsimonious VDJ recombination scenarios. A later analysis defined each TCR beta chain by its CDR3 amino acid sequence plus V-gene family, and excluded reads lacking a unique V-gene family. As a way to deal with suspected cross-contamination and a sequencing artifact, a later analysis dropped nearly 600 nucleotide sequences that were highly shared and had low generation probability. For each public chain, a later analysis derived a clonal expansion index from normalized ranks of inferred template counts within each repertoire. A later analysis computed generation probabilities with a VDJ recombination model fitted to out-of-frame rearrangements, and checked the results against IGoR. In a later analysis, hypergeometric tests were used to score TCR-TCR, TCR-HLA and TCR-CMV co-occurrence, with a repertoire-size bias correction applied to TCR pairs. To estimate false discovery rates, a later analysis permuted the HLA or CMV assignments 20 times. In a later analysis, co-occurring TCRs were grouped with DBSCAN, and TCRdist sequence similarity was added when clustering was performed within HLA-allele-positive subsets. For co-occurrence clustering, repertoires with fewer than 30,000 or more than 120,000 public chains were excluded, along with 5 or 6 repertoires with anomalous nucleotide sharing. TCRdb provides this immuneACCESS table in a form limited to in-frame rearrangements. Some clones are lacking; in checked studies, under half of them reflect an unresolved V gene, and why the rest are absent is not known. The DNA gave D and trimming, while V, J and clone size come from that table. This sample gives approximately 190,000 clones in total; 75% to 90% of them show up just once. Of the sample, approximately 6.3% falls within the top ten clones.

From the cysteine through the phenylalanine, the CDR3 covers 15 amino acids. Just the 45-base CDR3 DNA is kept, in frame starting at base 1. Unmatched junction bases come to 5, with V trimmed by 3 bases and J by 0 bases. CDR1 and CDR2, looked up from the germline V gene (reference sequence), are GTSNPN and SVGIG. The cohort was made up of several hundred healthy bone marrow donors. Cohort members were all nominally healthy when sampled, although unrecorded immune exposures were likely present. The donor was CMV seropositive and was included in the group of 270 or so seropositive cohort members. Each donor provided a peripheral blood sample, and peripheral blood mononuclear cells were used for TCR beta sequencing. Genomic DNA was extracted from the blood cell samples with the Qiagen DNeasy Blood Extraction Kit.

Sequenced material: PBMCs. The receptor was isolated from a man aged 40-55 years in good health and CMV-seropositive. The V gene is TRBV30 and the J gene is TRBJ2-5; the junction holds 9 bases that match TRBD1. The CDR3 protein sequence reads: CAWRPGQGYQETQYF. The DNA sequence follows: TGTGCCTGGAGACCTGGACAGGGGTACCAAGAGACCCAGTACTTC.